The 10 T cell receptor beta chains reported below all come from one sample, sequenced in a study of Ad26.COV2.S vaccination and SARS-CoV-2 variants. Sequencing was performed with immunoSEQ multiplex PCR; in TCRdb, only in-frame clones are kept and a portion is missing. The table has over 110,000 clones, roughly 88% seen once. Source: peripheral blood, taken after recovery from COVID-19. Receptor source: a human donor who had recovered from COVID-19.

This clone was counted only a few times. The DNA of the CDR3 is TGTGCCAGCAGCTTAGGCCGCGAGCCACCCCTCCACTTT. This translates into CASSLGREPPLHF. The chain has TRBV7-2 and TRBJ1-6, with D unclear. V was clipped by 1 base and J by 11 bases, with 9 bases between them. Germline V gene sequence: CDR1 SGHTA, CDR2 FQGNSA. The CDR3 sequence is 13 residues long.

The chain employs TRBV5-1 and TRBJ1-2; D gene unclear. Germline lookup yields CDR1 SGHRS and CDR2 YFSETQ. This CDR3 has 15 residues. The germline V and J ends were trimmed by 0 bases and 0 bases, with 9 bases remaining between them. The CDR3 sequence is CASSLGGITNYGYTF. The CDR3 coding sequence is TGCGCCAGCAGCTTGGGTGGCATCACTAACTATGGCTACACCTTC. Together with reference TRBV5-1 and TRBJ1-2, the CDR3 gives the full variable domain: KAGVTQTPRYLIKTRGQQVTLSCSPISGHRSVSWYQQTPGQGLQFLFEYFSETQRNKGNFPGRFSGRQFSNSRSEMNVSTLELGDSALYLCASSLGGITNYGYTFGSGTRLTVV.

This chain joins TRBV11-2 and TRBJ1-2; maybe TRBD1 (6 bases). The CDR3 extends over 16 amino acids. Trimming stripped 5 bases from V and 2 bases from J, with 18 bases between. The germline gives CDR1 SGHAT, CDR2 FQNNGV. CDR3 DNA sequence: TGTGCCAGCAGCCCAAACAAGGACAGATCCAACTATGGCTACACCTTC. Translated: CASSPNKDRSNYGYTF.

The chain's CDR3 is CASSVQGGAYEQYF. The CDR3 coding sequence is TGTGCCAGCAGTGTTCAGGGTGGAGCCTACGAGCAGTACTTC. J is TRBJ2-7 and V is TRBV2; TRBD1 might be the D (5 bases). Deletions cut 4 bases from V and 2 bases from J, with 12 bases between. This CDR3 is 14 amino acids long. CDR1 SNHLY and CDR2 FYNNEI come from the germline V gene.

CDR3 region: CATSREFLSNQPQHF. CDR3 sequence (DNA): TGTGCCACCAGCAGAGAGTTCCTGAGCAATCAGCCCCAGCATTTT. V gene TRBV15 combines with J gene TRBJ1-5; D gene unclear. Germline V gives CDR1 LNHNV, CDR2 YYDKDF (reference sequence). CDR3 length: 15 amino acids. With 0 bases removed from V and 1 base from J, the gap between germline ends came to 7 bases. The full variable domain, rest sourced from reference TRBV15 and TRBJ1-5, is DAMVIQNPRYQVTQFGKPVTLSCSQTLNHNVMYWYQQKSSQAPKLLFHYYDKDFNNEADTPDNFQSRRPNTSFCFLDIRSPGLGDTAMYLCATSREFLSNQPQHFGDGTRLSIL.

This clone was observed a handful of times. The chain links TRBV28 to TRBJ1-1; tentatively, D is TRBD1 (5 bases). V dropped 2 bases and J dropped 1 base, with 8 bases sitting between them. The CDR3 contains 14 residues. Germline CDR1 MDHEN, CDR2 SYDVKM. The CDR3 here is CASSLVQANTEAFF. Written as DNA, the CDR3 is TGTGCCAGCAGTTTAGTACAGGCGAACACTGAAGCTTTCTTT.

The CDR3 reads CAWRGPYQETQYF. CDR3 DNA: TGTGCCTGGAGAGGTCCGTACCAAGAGACCCAGTACTTC. V usage is TRBV30 and J usage is TRBJ2-5; D uncertain. CDR1 is GTSNPN, CDR2 SVGIG, per germline (reference sequence). The CDR3 totals 13 residues. V gave up 3 bases and J gave up 0 bases, with 8 bases separating them.

The rearrangement joins TRBV5-1 to TRBJ2-3; D gene unclear. The V end was cut by 0 bases, the J end by 2 bases, with 4 bases between. The length of the CDR3 is 13 residues. Germline CDR1 is SGHRS and CDR2 is YFSETQ. CDR3 DNA sequence: TGCGCCAGCAGCTTGGGGGACACAGATACGCAGTATTTT. Encoded protein: CASSLGDTDTQYF.

This chain uses TRBV28 with TRBJ1-5, with a weak D call TRBD1 (6 bases). The germline V gene encodes CDR1 MDHEN and CDR2 SYDVKM. This CDR3 is 13 amino acids long. Between the trimmed V and J ends, which lost 7 bases and 6 bases, there was a span of 13 bases. In DNA form, the CDR3 reads TGTGCCAGCATCCGTGGAGGGGGTCAGCCCCAGCATTTT. Protein product: CASIRGGGQPQHF.

The chain recombines TRBV1 with TRBJ1-2. TRBV1 is a listed pseudogene. The CDR3 contains 16 residues. For the CDR3, the DNA is TGCACCGAAAGAAGGACTTTCCAAGTGGTCCATTATGGCTACACCTTC. This translates into CTERRTFQVVHYGYTF.